Described below is a single T cell receptor (beta chain) sequence and its context. The antigen is undetermined. The primer mix had 60 Vbeta and 13 Jbeta primers. Using immunoSEQ multiplex PCR, the repertoire was profiled, and TCRdb retains in-frame clones only, with some absent. The sample yields over 150,000 clones, roughly 75% seen once. These data are taken from a study of cytomegalovirus exposure and HLA in healthy donors. Study in general: Unique TCRs numbering around 85 million, obtained from HLA-typed donors, made up an early data release.

Study-wide points: An observed cluster of highly shared sequence variants was recorded as a likely sequencing artifact. A previous analysis found most TCR beta V segments productive roughly 87% or roughly 30% of the time. Across donors, most TCRs were seen rarely, yet some public ones were widespread.

This sequence originates from a woman aged 45-60 years in good health and CMV-seropositive. The sample was PBMCs.

CDR3 region: CASSLAATSGSYEQYF. DNA of the CDR3: TGTGCCAGCAGCTTAGCCGCTACTAGCGGGAGTTACGAGCAGTACTTC. The chain uses TRBV7-2 and TRBJ2-7, with 11 bases matching TRBD2. The CDR3 contains 16 residues. Trimming took 0 bases from V and 4 from J; bases not matched to a gene: 5. CDR1 SGHTA and CDR2 FQGNSA come from the germline V gene.